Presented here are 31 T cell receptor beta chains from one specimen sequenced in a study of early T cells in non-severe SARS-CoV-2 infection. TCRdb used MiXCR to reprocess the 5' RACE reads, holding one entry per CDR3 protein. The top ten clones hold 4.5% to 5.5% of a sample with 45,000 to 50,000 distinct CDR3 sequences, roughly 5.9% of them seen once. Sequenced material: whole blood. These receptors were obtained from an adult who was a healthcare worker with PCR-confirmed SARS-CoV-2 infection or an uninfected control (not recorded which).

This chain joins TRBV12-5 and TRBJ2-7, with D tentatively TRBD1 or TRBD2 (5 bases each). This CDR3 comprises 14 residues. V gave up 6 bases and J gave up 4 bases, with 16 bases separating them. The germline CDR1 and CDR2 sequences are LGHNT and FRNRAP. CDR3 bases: TGTGCTAGTGGCCACCCGGGACGAGAGTACGAGCAGTACTTC. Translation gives CASGHPGREYEQYF.

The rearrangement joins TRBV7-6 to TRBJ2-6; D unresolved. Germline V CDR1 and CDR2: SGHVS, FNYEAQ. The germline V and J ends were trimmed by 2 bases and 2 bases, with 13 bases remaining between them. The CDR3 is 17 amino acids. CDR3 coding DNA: TGTGCCAGCAGCTTAAGTCAGCCCGACGCTGGGGCCAACGTCCTGACTTTC. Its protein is CASSLSQPDAGANVLTF.

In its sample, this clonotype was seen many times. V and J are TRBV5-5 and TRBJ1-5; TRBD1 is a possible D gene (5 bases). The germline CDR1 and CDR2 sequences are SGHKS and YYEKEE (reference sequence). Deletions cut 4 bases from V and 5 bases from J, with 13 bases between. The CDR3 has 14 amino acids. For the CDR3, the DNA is TGTGCCAGCAGCCCATCCGGGGGGTATCAGCCCCAGCATTTT. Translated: CASSPSGGYQPQHF.

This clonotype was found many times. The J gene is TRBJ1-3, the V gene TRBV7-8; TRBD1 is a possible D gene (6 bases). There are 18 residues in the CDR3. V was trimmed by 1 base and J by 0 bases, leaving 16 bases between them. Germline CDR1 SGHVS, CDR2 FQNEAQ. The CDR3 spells CASSLGRGMDGSGNTIYF. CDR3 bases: TGTGCCAGCAGCTTAGGCAGGGGTATGGACGGCTCTGGAAACACCATATATTTT.

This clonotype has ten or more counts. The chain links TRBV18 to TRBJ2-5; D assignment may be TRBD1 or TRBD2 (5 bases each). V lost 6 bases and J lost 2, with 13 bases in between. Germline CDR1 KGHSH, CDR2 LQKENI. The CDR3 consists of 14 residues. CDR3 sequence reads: CASSTGTAQETQYF. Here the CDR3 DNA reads TGTGCCAGCTCTACCGGGACGGCACAAGAGACCCAGTACTTC.

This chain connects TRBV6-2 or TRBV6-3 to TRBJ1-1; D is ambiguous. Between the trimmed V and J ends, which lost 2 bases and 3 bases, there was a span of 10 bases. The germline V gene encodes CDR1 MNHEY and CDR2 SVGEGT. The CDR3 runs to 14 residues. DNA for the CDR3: TGTGCCAGCAGTTACGAAGGGATTGACACTGAAGCTTTCTTT. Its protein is CASSYEGIDTEAFF.

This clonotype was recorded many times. The CDR3 protein is CATSDPQGLGADTQYF. The CDR3 DNA sequence: TGTGCCACCAGTGACCCTCAAGGCCTAGGGGCAGATACGCAGTATTTT. The gene calls are TRBV24-1 and TRBJ2-3; D is perhaps TRBD1 (5 bases). The CDR3 is 16 amino acids. Trimming left V 4 bases short and J 4 bases short, with 17 bases between. CDR1 is KGHDR, CDR2 SFDVKD, per germline.

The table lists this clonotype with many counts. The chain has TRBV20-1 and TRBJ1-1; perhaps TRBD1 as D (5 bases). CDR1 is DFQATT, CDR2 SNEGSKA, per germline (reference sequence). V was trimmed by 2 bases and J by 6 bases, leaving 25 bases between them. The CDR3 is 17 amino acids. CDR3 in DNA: TGCAGTGCTAGACCCCGGACCGCTGGGGGATCGGGTGCTGAAGCTTTCTTT. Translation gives CSARPRTAGGSGAEAFF.

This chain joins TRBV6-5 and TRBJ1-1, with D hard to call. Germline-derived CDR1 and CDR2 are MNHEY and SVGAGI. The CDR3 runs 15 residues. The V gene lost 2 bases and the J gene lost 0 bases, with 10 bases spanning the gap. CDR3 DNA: TGTGCCAGCAGTTACGCGGGAGTCATGAACACTGAAGCTTTCTTT. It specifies CASSYAGVMNTEAFF.

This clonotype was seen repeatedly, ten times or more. The CDR3 coding sequence is TGCAGTGCTAGTTCTCTAGCGGCGGGGGTTGGAGATGAGCAGTTCTTC. Translating it yields CSASSLAAGVGDEQFF. The rearrangement uses TRBV20-1 and TRBJ2-1; 7 nucleotides align to TRBD2. Germline-derived CDR1 and CDR2 are DFQATT and SNEGSKA (reference sequence). The V segment lost 3 bases and the J segment 8 bases; nucleotides outside the gene matches: 16. This CDR3 has 16 residues.

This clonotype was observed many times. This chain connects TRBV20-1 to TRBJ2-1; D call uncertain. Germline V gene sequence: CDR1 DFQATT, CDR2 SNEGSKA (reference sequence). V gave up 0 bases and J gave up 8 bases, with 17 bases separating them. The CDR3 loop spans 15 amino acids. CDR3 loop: CSARDFGGLGHEQFF. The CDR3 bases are TGCAGTGCTAGAGATTTCGGCGGCCTCGGCCATGAGCAGTTCTTC.

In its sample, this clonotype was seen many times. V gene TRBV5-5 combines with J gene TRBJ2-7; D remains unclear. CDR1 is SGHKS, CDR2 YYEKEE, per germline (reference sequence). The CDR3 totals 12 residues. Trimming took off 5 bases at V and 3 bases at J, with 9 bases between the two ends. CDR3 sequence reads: CASRFQNYEQYF. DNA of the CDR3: TGTGCCAGCAGATTCCAGAACTACGAGCAGTACTTC.

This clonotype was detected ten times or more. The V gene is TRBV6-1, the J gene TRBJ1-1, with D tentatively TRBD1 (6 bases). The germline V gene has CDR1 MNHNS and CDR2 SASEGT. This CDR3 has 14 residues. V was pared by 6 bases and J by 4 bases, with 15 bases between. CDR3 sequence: CASRIQGGGTEAFF. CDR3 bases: TGTGCCAGCAGGATACAGGGAGGGGGCACTGAAGCTTTCTTT.

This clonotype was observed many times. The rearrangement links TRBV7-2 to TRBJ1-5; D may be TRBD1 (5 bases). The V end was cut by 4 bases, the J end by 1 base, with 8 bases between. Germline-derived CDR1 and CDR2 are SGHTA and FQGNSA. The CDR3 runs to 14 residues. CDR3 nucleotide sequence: TGTGCCAGCAGCTCAGGGTCGAGCAATCAGCCCCAGCATTTT. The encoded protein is CASSSGSSNQPQHF.

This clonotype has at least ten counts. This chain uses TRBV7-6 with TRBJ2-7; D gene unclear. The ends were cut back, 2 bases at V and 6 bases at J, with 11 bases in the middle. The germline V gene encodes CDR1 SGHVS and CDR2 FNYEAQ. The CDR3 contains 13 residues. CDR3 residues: CASSLTSRAEQYF. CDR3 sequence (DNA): TGTGCCAGCAGCTTAACGTCCCGGGCCGAGCAGTACTTC.

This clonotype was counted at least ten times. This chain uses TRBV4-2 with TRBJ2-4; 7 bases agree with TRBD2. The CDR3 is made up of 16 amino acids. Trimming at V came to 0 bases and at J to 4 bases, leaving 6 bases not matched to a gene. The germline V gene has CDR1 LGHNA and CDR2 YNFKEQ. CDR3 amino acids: CASSQEWASGKNIQYF. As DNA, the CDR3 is TGTGCCAGCAGCCAAGAATGGGCTAGCGGAAAAAACATTCAGTACTTC.

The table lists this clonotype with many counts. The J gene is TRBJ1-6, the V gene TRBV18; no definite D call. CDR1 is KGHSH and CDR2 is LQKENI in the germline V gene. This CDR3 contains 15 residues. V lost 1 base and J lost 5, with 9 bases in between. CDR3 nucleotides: TGTGCCAGCTCACCACATCCAGGAGATAATTCACCCCTCCACTTT. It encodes CASSPHPGDNSPLHF.

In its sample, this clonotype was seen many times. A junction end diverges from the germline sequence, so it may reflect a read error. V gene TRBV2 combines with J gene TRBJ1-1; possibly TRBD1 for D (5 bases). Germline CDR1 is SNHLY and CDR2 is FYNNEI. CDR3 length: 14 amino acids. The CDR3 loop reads CASSEVGGNTEAFF. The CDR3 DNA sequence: TGTGCCAGCAGTGAGGTGGGGGGGAACACTGAAGCCTTCTTT.

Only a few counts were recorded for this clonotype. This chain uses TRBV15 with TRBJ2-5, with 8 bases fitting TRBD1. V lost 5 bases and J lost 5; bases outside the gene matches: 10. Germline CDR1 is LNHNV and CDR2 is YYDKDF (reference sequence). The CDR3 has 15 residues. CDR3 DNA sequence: TGTGCCACCAGCGGATACAGGGGGAGCGCCGAGACCCAGTACTTC. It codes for CATSGYRGSAETQYF.

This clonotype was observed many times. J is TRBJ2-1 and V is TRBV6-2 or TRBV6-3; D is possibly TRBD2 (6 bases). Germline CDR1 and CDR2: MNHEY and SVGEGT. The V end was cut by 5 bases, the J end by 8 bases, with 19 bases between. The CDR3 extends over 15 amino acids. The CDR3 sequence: CASSLSRLARDEQFF. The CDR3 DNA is TGTGCCAGCAGTCTAAGTCGTCTAGCGAGGGATGAGCAGTTCTTC.

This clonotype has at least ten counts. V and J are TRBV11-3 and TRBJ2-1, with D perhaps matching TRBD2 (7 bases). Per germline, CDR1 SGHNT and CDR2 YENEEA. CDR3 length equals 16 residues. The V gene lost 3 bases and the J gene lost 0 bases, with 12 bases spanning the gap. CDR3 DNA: TGTGCCAGCAGCTTGGGGGGGCGGTACTCCTACAATGAGCAGTTCTTC. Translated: CASSLGGRYSYNEQFF.

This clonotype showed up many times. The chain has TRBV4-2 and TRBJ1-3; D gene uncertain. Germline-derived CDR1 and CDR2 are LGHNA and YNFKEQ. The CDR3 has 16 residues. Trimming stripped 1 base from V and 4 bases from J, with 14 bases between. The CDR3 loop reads CASSQVSSDRGNTIYF. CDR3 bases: TGTGCCAGCAGCCAAGTCAGTTCGGACCGCGGAAACACCATATATTTT.

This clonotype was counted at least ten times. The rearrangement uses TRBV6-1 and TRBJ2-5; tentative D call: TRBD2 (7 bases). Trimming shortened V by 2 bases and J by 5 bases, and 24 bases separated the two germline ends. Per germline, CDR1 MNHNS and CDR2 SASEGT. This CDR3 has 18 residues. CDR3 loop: CASSEWGGASNALETQYF. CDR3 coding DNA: TGTGCCAGCAGTGAATGGGGGGGGGCAAGTAACGCTCTGGAGACCCAGTACTTC.

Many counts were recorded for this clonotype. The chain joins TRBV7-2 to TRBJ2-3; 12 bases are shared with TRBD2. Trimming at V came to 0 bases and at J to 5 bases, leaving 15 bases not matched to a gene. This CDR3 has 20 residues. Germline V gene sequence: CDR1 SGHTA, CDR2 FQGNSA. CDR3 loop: CASSLARLAGGPKVIDTQYF. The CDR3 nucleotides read TGTGCCAGCAGCTTAGCCCGCCTAGCGGGGGGGCCGAAAGTAATAGATACGCAGTATTTT.

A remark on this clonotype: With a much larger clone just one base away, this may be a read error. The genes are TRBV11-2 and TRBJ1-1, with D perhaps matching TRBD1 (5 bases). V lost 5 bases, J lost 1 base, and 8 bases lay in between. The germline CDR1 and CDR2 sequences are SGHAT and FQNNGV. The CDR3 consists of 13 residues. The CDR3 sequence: CASSPQGNTEAFF. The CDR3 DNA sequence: TGTGCCAGCAGCCCCCAGGGGAACACTGAAGCTTTCTTT.

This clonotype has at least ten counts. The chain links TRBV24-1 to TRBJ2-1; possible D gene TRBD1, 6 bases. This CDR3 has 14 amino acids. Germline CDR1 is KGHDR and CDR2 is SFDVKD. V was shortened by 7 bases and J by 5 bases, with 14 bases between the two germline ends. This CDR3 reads CATSQRQGNNEQFF. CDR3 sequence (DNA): TGTGCCACCAGCCAACGGCAGGGGAACAATGAGCAGTTCTTC.

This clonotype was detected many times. CDR3 in amino acids: CASSQDLVAEPYGYTF. Written as DNA, the CDR3 is TGTGCCAGCAGCCAAGATTTGGTGGCAGAGCCCTATGGCTACACCTTC. The V gene is TRBV4-2, the J gene TRBJ1-2; D not resolved. V was trimmed by 0 bases and J by 4 bases, leaving 15 bases between them. The V gene's germline CDR1 is LGHNA and CDR2 YNFKEQ. The CDR3 loop spans 16 amino acids.

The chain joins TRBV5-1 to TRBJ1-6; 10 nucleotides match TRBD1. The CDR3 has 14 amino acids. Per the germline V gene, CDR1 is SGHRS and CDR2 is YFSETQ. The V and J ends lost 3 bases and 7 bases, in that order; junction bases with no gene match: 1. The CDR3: CASSWGQGNSPLHF. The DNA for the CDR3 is TGCGCCAGCAGCTGGGGACAGGGGAATTCACCCCTCCACTTT. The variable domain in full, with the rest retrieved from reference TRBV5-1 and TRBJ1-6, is KAGVTQTPRYLIKTRGQQVTLSCSPISGHRSVSWYQQTPGQGLQFLFEYFSETQRNKGNFPGRFSGRQFSNSRSEMNVSTLELGDSALYLCASSWGQGNSPLHFGNGTRLTVT.

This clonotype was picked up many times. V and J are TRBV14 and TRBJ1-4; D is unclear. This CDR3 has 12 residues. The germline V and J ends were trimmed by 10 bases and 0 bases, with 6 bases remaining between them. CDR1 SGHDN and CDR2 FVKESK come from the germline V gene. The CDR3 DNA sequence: TGTGCCACCGGGGCAACTAATGAAAAACTGTTTTTT. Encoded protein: CATGATNEKLFF.

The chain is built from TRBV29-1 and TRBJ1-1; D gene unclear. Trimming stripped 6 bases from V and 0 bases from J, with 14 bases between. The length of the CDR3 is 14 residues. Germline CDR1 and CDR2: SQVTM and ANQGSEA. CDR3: CSVEPRRVNTEAFF. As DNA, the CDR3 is TGCAGCGTAGAGCCGAGGCGGGTGAACACTGAAGCTTTCTTT. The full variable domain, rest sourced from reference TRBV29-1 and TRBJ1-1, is SAVISQKPSRDICQRGTSLTIQCQVDSQVTMMFWYRQQPGQSLTLIATANQGSEATYESGFVIDKFPISRPNLTFSTLTVSNMSPEDSSIYLCSVEPRRVNTEAFFGQGTRLTVV.

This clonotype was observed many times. CDR3 in DNA: TGCAGTGCCTTTTTAGACAGGAGCACAGATACGCAGTATTTT. Its protein product is CSAFLDRSTDTQYF. The genes are TRBV20-1 and TRBJ2-3; perhaps TRBD1 as D (6 bases). Germline V lookup: CDR1 DFQATT, CDR2 SNEGSKA (reference sequence). The CDR3 runs 14 residues. V gave up 6 bases and J gave up 0 bases, with 13 bases separating them.